This T cell receptor beta chain was recovered during a study of early T cells in non-severe SARS-CoV-2 infection. Study background: Sequencing input comprised bulk RNA from unsorted whole blood; chain pairing was not available.

Study outcomes and limitations: VDJdb matching favored anti-spike CD8 responses, missing private and CD4 specificities.

The CDR3 sequence is 12 residues long. V was cut by 5 bases and J by 8 bases, with 15 bases left in between. Germline CDR1 DFQATT, CDR2 SNEGSKA (reference sequence). This clonotype was seen many times. Its matching antigen is unknown. Individual cDNA molecules received unique molecular identifiers during library preparation. TCRdb redid the calling of the 5' RACE reads with MiXCR, one entry per CDR3 protein. The profile shows 20,000 to 25,000 distinct CDR3 sequences, approximately 5.4% of them singletons. The chain couples TRBV20-1 to TRBJ1-1; D is uncertain. Sequenced material: whole blood, taken at baseline. This TCR came from an adult who was a healthcare worker with PCR-confirmed SARS-CoV-2 infection or an uninfected control (not recorded which). The CDR3 reads CSARYGSGEAFF. For the CDR3, the DNA is TGCAGTGCTCGATACGGGAGCGGGGAAGCTTTCTTT.